This passage covers 8 T cell receptor beta chains from one sample sequenced in a study of OX40 agonist ivuxolimab in advanced cancers. Some clones are missing from TCRdb's copy, which holds only in-frame ones; the method was immunoSEQ multiplex PCR. Here the sample spans about 81,000 clones, about 92% being singletons. Here the sequenced sample was CD4+ or CD8+ T cells sorted from blood, taken in a trial of the OX40 agonist ivuxolimab. These receptors were collected from an adult with an advanced solid tumor such as melanoma, head and neck, liver or kidney cancer.

The chain employs TRBV10-2 and TRBJ1-1, with D possibly being TRBD1 (6 bases). The CDR3 is 14 residues long. CDR1 is WSHSY and CDR2 is SAAADI in the germline V gene. V was trimmed by 3 bases and J by 1 base, leaving 9 bases between them. The CDR3 is CASSEGTPNTEAFF. The CDR3 DNA is TGCGCCAGCAGTGAAGGGACACCGAACACTGAAGCTTTCTTT.

V and J are TRBV7-9 and TRBJ2-7; D is ambiguous. With 1 base removed from V and 3 bases from J, the gap between germline ends came to 7 bases. This CDR3 has 13 amino acids. The germline V gene has CDR1 SEHNR and CDR2 FQNEAQ (reference sequence). The CDR3 DNA follows: TGTGCCAGCAGCTTAGTGGCTAACTACGAGCAGTACTTC. Residues: CASSLVANYEQYF.

V is TRBV11-1 and J is TRBJ1-3; D not resolved. Looked up from germline, CDR1 is SGHAT and CDR2 is FQDESV (reference sequence). Between the trimmed V and J ends, which lost 1 base and 4 bases, there was a span of 11 bases. The CDR3 consists of 15 residues. The DNA for the CDR3 is TGTGCCAGCAGCTTAGACGACCCAAGAGGAAACACCATATATTTT. Its protein product is CASSLDDPRGNTIYF.

This chain joins TRBV19 and TRBJ2-7; D call uncertain. With 5 bases removed from V and 0 bases from J, the gap between germline ends came to 8 bases. Germline CDR1 reads LNHDA; CDR2 reads SQIVND (reference sequence). CDR3 size: 13 residues. The CDR3 nucleotides read TGTGCCAGTAGTTTCGGACCCTCCTACGAGCAGTACTTC. The encoded protein is CASSFGPSYEQYF.

In its sample, this clone was seen a few times. The CDR3 is CAWSVSRGPQHF. CDR3 bases: TGTGCCTGGAGTGTAAGTAGAGGGCCCCAGCATTTT. The chain couples TRBV30 to TRBJ1-5; D unresolved. CDR1 GTSNPN and CDR2 SVGIG come from the germline V gene (reference sequence). Trimming cost V 0 bases and J 9 bases, with 9 bases left between them. The CDR3 covers 12 residues.

The rearrangement joins TRBV27 to TRBJ2-1, with 7 bases matching TRBD2. From germline, CDR1 is MNHEY and CDR2 SMNVEV (reference sequence). V shed 2 bases, J shed 3 bases, and the junction held 1 base outside the gene matches. CDR3 length equals 14 residues. The CDR3: CASSLRGSYNEQFF. Here the CDR3 DNA reads TGTGCCAGCAGTTTACGCGGGAGCTACAATGAGCAGTTCTTC.

V and J are TRBV27 and TRBJ2-7; tentatively, D is TRBD1 or TRBD2 (6 bases each). Trimming pared 3 bases from V and 1 base from J, leaving 10 bases between. The germline gives CDR1 MNHEY, CDR2 SMNVEV (reference sequence). The CDR3 length is 14 residues. The CDR3 loop is CASSFGGGSYEQYF. CDR3 DNA: TGTGCCAGCAGTTTTGGAGGGGGATCCTACGAGCAGTACTTC.

This chain joins TRBV6-5 and TRBJ1-1; D is perhaps TRBD1 (5 bases). V was clipped by 0 bases and J by 0 bases, with 8 bases between them. The CDR3 sequence is 15 residues long. The germline V gene encodes CDR1 MNHEY and CDR2 SVGAGI. The CDR3 is CASSYSGGMNTEAFF. Here the CDR3 DNA reads TGTGCCAGCAGTTACTCGGGGGGGATGAACACTGAAGCTTTCTTT.